These 3 T cell receptor beta chains were all obtained from the same sample, sequenced in a study of somatic mutations in cytotoxic T cells in rheumatoid arthritis. Profiling relied on immunoSEQ multiplex PCR, and the TCRdb table lists in-frame clones only, not all of them. This sample has about 6,900 clones, with about 70% found just once. The sample consisted of CD8+ T cells sorted from blood. Receptor source: an adult with rheumatoid arthritis.

The chain uses TRBV5-1 and TRBJ2-1; no clear D. Germline values: CDR1 SGHRS, CDR2 YFSETQ. There are 14 residues in the CDR3. Trimming removed 0 bases at V and 5 bases at J, with 9 bases between. The CDR3, as DNA: TGCGCCAGCAGCTTGGAGGGTTTGGACAATGAGCAGTTCTTC. Its protein product is CASSLEGLDNEQFF.

V and J are TRBV7-9 and TRBJ2-3; D gene unclear. There are 14 residues in the CDR3. Germline V gene sequence: CDR1 SEHNR, CDR2 FQNEAQ (reference sequence). V lost 6 bases, J lost 0 bases, and 10 bases lay in between. CDR3 amino acids: CASRGPSSTDTQYF. The CDR3 DNA is TGTGCCAGCAGAGGCCCCTCTAGCACAGATACGCAGTATTTT.

The V and J genes are TRBV9 and TRBJ1-2, with 7 bases identical to TRBD1. The CDR3 is 14 amino acids. CDR1 SGDLS and CDR2 YYNGEE come from the germline V gene. V dropped 4 bases and J dropped 8; count of bases not matched to a gene: 11. CDR3: CASSLGQITQGYTF. DNA for the CDR3: TGTGCCAGCAGCTTGGGACAGATCACTCAGGGCTACACCTTC.